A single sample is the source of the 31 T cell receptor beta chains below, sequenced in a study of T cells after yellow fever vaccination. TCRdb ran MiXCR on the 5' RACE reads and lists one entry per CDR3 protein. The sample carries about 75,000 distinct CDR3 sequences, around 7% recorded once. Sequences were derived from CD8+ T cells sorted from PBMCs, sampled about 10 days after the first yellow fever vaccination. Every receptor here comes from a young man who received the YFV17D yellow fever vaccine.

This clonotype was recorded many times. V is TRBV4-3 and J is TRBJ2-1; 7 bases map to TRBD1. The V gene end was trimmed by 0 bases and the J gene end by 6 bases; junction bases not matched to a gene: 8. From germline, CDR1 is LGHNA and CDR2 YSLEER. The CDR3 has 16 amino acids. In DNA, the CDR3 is TGCGCCAGCAGCCAAGATCCGGACAGGCCTATCAATGAGCAGTTCTTC. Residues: CASSQDPDRPINEQFF.

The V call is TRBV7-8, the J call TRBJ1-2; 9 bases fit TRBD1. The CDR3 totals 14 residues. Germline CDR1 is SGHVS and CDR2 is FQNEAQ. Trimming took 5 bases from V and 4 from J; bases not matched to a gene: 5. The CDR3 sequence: CASSPGTGIYGYTF. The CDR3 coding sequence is TGTGCCAGCAGCCCTGGGACAGGGATCTATGGCTACACCTTC.

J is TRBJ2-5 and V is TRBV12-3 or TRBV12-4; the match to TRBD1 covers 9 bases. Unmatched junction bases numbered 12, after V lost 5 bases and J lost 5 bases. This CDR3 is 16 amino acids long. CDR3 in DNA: TGTGCCAGCAGTCTAAGGGGGGACAGGGTGGGGGAGACCCAGTACTTC. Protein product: CASSLRGDRVGETQYF.

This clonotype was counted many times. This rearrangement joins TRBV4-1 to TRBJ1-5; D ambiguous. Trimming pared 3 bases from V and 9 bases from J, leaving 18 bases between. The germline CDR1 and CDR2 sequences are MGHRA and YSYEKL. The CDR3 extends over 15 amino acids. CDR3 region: CASSQFDSLARPQHF. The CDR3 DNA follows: TGCGCCAGCAGCCAGTTCGACTCCCTAGCGAGGCCCCAGCATTTT.

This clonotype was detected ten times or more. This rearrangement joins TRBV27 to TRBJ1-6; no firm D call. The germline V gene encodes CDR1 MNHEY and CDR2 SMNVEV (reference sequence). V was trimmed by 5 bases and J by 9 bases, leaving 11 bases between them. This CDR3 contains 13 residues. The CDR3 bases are TGTGCCAGCAGTCCCCTCGGGAGTTCACCCCTCCACTTT. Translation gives CASSPLGSSPLHF.

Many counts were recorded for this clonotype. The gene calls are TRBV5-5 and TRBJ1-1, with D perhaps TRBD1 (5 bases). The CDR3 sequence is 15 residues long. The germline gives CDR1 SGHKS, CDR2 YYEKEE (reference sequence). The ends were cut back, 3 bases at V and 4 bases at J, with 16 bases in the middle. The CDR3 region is CASSSGPPGGTEAFF. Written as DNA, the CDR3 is TGTGCCAGCAGCTCGGGACCCCCGGGGGGCACTGAAGCTTTCTTT.

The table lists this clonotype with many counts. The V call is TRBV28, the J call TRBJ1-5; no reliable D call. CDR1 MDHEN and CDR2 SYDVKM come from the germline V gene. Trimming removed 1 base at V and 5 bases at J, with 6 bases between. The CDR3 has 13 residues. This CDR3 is CASSLSPYQPQHF. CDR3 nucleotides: TGTGCCAGCAGTTTATCCCCCTATCAGCCCCAGCATTTT.

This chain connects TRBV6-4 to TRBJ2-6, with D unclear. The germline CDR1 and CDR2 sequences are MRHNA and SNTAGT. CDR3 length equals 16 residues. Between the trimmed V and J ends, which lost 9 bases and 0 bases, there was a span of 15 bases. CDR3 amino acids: CARTVEGNSGANVLTF. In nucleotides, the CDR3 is TGTGCCAGAACGGTAGAAGGCAACTCTGGGGCCAACGTCCTGACTTTC.

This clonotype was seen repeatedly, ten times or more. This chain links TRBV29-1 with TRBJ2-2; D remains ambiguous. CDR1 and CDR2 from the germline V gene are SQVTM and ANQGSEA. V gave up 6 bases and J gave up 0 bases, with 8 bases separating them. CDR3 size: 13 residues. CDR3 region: CSVITTNTGELFF. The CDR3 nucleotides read TGCAGCGTCATAACAACGAACACCGGGGAGCTGTTTTTT.

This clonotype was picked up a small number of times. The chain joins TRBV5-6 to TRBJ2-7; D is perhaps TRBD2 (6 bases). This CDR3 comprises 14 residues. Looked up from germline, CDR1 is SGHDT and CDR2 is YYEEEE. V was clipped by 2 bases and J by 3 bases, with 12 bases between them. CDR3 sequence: CASSFWGDDYEQYV. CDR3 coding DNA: TGTGCCAGCAGCTTTTGGGGGGACGACTACGAGCAGTACGTC.

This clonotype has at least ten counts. The CDR3 sequence: CSVGAGGYTF. The DNA for the CDR3 is TGCAGCGTTGGGGCCGGCGGCTACACCTTC. This rearrangement joins TRBV29-1 to TRBJ1-2; D is uncertain. The germline CDR1 and CDR2 sequences are SQVTM and ANQGSEA. Trimming cost V 4 bases and J 8 bases, with 8 bases left between them. This CDR3 is built from 10 residues.

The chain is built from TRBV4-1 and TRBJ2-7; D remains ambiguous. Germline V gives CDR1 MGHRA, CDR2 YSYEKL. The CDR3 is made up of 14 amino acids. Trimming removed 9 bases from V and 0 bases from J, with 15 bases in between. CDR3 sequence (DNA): TGCGCCAGTGGTGTGGAACCTAGCTCCTACGAGCAGTACTTC. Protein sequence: CASGVEPSSYEQYF.

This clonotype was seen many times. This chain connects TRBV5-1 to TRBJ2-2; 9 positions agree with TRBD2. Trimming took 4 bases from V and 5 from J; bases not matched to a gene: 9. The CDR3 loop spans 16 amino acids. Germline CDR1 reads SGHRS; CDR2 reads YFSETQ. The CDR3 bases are TGCGCCAGCAGCGGCCTTAGCGGGGGTGGAACCGGGGAGCTGTTTTTT. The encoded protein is CASSGLSGGGTGELFF.

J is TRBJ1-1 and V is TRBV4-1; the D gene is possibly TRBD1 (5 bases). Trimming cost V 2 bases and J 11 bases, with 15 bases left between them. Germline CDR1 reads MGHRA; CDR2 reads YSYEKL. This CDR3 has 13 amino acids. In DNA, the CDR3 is TGCGCCAGCAGCCAACTCGGGGACCCGGGGGCTTTCTTT. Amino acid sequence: CASSQLGDPGAFF.

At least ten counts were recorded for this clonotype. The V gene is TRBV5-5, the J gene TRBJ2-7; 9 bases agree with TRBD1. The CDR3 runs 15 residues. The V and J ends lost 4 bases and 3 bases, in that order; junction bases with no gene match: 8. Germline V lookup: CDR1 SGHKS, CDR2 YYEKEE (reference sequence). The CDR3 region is CASSPSDRGLYEQYF. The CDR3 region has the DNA TGTGCCAGCAGCCCGTCGGACAGGGGTCTCTACGAGCAGTACTTC.

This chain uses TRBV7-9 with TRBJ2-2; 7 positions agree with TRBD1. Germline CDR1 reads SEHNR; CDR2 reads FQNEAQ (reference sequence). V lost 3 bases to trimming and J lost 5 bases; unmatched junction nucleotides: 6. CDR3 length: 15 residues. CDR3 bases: TGTGCCAGCAGCTTCCGACAGGGTCCTACCGGGGAGCTGTTTTTT. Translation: CASSFRQGPTGELFF. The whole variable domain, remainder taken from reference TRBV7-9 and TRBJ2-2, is DTGVSQNPRHKITKRGQNVTFRCDPISEHNRLYWYRQTLGQGPEFLTYFQNEAQLEKSRLLSDRFSAERPKGSFSTLEIQRTEQGDSAMYLCASSFRQGPTGELFFGEGSRLTVL.

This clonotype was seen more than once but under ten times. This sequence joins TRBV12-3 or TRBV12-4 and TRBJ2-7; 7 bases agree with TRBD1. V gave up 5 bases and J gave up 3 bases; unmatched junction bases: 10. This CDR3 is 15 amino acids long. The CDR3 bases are TGTGCCAGCAGTGCGGACAGGCTGGAAGGCTACGAGCAGTACTTC. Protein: CASSADRLEGYEQYF.

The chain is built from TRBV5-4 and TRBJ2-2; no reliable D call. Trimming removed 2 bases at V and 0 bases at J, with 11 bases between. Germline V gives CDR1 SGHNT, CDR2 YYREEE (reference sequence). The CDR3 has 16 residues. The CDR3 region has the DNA TGTGCCAGCAGCTTCACCCACTTGGCGAACACCGGGGAGCTGTTTTTT. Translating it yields CASSFTHLANTGELFF.

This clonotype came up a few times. The CDR3 DNA follows: TGTGCCAGCAGCACCCCCTGCCCGGGGTTTGGCAACAATGAGCAGTTCTTC. Protein sequence: CASSTPCPGFGNNEQFF. This sequence joins TRBV21-1 and TRBJ2-1; TRBD1 is the table's D call and was not checked against the DNA. TRBV21-1 is marked as a pseudogene. The CDR3 has 17 amino acids.

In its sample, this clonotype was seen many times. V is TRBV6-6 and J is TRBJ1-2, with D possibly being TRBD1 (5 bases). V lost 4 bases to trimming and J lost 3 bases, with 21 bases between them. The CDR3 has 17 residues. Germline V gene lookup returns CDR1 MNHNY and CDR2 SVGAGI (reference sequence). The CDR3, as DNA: TGTGCCAGCAGTTCCCACCGGGACCTCAGAAGGGACTATGGCTACACCTTC. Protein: CASSSHRDLRRDYGYTF.

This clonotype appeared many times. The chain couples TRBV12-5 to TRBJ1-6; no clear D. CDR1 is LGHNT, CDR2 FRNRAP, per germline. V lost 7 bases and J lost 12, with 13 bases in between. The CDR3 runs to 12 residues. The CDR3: CASAPASGPLHF. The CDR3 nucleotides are TGTGCTAGTGCCCCGGCCTCGGGACCCCTCCACTTT.

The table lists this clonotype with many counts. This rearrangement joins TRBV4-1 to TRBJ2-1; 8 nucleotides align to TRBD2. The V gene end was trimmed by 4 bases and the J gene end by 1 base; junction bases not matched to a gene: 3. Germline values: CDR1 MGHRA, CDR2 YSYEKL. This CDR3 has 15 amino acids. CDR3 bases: TGCGCCAGCAGCCGAGCGGGGGAGTCCTACAATGAGCAGTTCTTC. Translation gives CASSRAGESYNEQFF.

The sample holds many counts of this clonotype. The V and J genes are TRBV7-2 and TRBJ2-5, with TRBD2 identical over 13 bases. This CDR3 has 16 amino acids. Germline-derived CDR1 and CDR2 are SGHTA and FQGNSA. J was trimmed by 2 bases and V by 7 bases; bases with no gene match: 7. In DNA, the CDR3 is TGTGCCAGCAACGGGGGACTAGCGGGGTTACAAGAGACCCAGTACTTC. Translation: CASNGGLAGLQETQYF.

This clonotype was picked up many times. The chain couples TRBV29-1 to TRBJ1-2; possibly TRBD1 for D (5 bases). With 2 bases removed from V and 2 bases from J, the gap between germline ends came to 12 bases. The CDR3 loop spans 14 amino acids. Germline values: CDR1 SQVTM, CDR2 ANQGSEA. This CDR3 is CSVEPGTDNYGYTF. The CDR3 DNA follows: TGCAGCGTTGAACCCGGGACGGACAACTATGGCTACACCTTC.

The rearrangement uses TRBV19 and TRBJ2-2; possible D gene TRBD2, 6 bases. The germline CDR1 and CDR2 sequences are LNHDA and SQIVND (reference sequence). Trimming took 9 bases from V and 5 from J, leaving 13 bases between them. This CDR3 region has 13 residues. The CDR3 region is CASRLVLTGELFF. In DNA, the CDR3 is TGTGCCAGCAGACTAGTTTTGACCGGGGAGCTGTTTTTT.

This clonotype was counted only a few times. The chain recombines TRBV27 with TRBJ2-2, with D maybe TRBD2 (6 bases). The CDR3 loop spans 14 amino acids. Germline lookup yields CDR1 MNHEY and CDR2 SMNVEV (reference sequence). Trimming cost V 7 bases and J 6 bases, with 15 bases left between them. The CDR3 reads CASTRLVSPGELFF. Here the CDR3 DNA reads TGTGCCAGCACTAGACTAGTCTCTCCCGGGGAGCTGTTTTTT.

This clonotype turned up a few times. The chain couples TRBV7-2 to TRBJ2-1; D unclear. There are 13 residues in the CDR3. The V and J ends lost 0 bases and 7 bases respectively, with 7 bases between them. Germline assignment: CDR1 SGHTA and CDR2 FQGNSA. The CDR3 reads CASSLAMENEQFF. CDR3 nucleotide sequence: TGTGCCAGCAGCTTAGCTATGGAGAATGAGCAGTTCTTC.

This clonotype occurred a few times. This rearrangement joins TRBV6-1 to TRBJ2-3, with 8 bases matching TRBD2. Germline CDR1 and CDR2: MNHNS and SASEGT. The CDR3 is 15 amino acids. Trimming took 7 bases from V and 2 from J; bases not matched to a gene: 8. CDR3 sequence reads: CASTELAADTDTQYF. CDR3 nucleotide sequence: TGTGCCAGCACCGAACTAGCGGCTGACACAGATACGCAGTATTTT.

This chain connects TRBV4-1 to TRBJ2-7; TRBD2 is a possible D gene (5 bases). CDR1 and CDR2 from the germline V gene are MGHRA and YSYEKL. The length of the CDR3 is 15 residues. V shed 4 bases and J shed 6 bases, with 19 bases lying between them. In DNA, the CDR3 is TGCGCCAGCAGCCTCGGGATATCTCCCCCCGTCGAGCAGTACTTC. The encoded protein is CASSLGISPPVEQYF.

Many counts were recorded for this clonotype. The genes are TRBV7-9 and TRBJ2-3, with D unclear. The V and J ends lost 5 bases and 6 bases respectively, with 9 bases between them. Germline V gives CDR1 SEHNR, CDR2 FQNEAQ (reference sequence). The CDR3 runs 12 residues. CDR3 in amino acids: CASSSYWDTQYF. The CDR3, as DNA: TGTGCCAGCAGCAGTTATTGGGATACGCAGTATTTT.

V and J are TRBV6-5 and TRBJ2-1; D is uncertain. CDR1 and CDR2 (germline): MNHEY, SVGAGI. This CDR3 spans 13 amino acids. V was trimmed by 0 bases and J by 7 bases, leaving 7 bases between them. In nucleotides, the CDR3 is TGTGCCAGCAGTTACTCTATGGGGAATGAGCAGTTCTTC. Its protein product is CASSYSMGNEQFF.